The present T cell receptor (beta chain) was sequenced within a study of CD8+CD57+ T cells in acquired aplastic anemia. This clonotype was recorded many times. Profiles of TCR beta VDJ and CDR3 were generated from a genomic DNA template. One entry per CDR3 protein, called by TCRdb with MiXCR from the reads. Here the sample spans 260,000 or so distinct CDR3 sequences, approximately 50% being singletons. Individuals selected for sequencing had exhibited CD8+CD57+ cell expansion on flow cytometry. Blood sampling was performed on the patients, and none of them had received therapy by then. The CDR3 spans 15 residues. CDR1 and CDR2 from the germline V gene are SGHTA and FQGNSA. The J segment lost 3 bases and the V segment lost 4 bases, leaving 5 bases of the junction unmatched.

The receptor comes from a human donor with aplastic anemia. The chain employs TRBV7-2 and TRBJ2-7; 11 positions agree with TRBD2. Sequenced material: sorted CD4+, CD8+, or CD8+CD57+ T cells (not recorded which) from PBMCs. The CDR3 bases are TGTGCCAGCAGCTCGGGACTAGCGGACCTCTACGAGCAGTACTTC. It yields the protein CASSSGLADLYEQYF.